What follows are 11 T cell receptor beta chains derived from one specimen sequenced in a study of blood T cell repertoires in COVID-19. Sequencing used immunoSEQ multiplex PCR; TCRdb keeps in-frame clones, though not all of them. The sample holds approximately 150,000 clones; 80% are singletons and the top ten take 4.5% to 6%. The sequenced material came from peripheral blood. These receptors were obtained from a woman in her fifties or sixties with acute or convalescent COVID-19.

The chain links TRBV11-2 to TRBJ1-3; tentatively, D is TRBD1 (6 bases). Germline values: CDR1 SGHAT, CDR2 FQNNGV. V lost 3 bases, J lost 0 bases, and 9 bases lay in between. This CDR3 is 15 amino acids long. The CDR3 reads CASSLDSVSGNTIYF. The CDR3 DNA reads TGTGCCAGCAGCTTGGACAGCGTCTCTGGAAACACCATATATTTT. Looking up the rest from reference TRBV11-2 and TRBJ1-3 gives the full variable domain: EAGVAQSPRYKIIEKRQSVAFWCNPISGHATLYWYQQILGQGPKLLIQFQNNGVVDDSQLPKDRFSAERLKGVDSTLKIQPAKLEDSAVYLCASSLDSVSGNTIYFGEGSWLTVV.

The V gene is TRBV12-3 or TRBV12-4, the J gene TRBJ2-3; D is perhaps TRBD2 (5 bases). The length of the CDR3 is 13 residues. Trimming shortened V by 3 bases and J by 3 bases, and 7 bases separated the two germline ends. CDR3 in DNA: TGTGCCAGCAGTTTTCGGGGAACAGATACGCAGTATTTT. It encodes CASSFRGTDTQYF.

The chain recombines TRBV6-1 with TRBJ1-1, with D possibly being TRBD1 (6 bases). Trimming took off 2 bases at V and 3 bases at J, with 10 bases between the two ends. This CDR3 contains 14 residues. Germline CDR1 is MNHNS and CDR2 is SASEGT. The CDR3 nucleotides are TGTGCCAGCAGTGAATTGAAGGGGGACACTGAAGCTTTCTTT. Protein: CASSELKGDTEAFF.

CDR3 DNA sequence: TGCGCCAGCAGCTTAGGGACAGGGAGCTATGGCTACACCTTC. This codes for CASSLGTGSYGYTF. The chain employs TRBV5-1 and TRBJ1-2; 9 nucleotides line up with TRBD1. V gave up 2 bases and J gave up 4 bases; unmatched junction bases: 3. Germline CDR1 and CDR2: SGHRS and YFSETQ. This CDR3 region has 14 residues.

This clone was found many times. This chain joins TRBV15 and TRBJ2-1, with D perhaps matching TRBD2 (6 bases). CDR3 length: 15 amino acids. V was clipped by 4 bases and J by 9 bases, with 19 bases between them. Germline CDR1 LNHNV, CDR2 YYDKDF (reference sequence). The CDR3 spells CATSKATGLASEQFF. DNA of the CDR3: TGTGCCACCAGCAAAGCAACGGGACTTGCTAGTGAGCAGTTCTTC.

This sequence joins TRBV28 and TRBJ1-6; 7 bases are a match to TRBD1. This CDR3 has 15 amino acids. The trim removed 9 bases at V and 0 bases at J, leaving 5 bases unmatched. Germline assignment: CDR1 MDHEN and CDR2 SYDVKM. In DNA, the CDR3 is TGTGCCAGGGTGGGACAGTTCTCCTATAATTCACCCCTCCACTTT. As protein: CARVGQFSYNSPLHF.

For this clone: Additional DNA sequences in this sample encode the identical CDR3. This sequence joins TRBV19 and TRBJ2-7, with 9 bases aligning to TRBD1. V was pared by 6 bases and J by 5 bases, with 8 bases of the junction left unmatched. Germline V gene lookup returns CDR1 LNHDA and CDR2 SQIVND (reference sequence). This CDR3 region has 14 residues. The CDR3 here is CASRPGTGLHEQYF. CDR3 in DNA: TGTGCCAGTAGACCCGGGACAGGGCTCCACGAGCAGTACTTC.

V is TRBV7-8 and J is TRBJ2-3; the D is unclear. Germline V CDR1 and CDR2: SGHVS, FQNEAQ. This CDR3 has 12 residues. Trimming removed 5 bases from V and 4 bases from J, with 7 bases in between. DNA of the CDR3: TGTGCCAGCAGCGCAGGCGCAGATACGCAGTATTTT. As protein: CASSAGADTQYF. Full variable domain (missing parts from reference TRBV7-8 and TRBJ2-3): GAGVSQSPRYKVAKRGQDVALRCDPISGHVSLFWYQQALGQGPEFLTYFQNEAQLDKSGLPSDRFFAERPEGSVSTLKIQRTQQEDSAVYLCASSAGADTQYFGPGTRLTVL.

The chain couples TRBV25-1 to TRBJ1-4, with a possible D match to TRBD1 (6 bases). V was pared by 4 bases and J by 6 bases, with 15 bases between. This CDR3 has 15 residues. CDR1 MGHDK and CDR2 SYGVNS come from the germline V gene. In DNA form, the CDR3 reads TGTGCCAGCAGTGTCCCCACAGGGTTCTATGAAAAACTGTTTTTT. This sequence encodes CASSVPTGFYEKLFF. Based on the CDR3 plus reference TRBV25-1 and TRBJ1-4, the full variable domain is EADIYQTPRYLVIGTGKKITLECSQTMGHDKMYWYQQDPGMELHLIHYSYGVNSTEKGDLSSESTVSRIRTEHFPLTLESARPSHTSQYLCASSVPTGFYEKLFFGSGTQLSVL.

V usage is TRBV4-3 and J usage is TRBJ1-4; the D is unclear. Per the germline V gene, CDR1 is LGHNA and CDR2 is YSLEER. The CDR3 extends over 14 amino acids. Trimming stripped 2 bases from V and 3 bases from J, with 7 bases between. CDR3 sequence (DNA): TGCGCCAGCAGCCAATCCGGAGCTAATGAAAAACTGTTTTTT. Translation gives CASSQSGANEKLFF.

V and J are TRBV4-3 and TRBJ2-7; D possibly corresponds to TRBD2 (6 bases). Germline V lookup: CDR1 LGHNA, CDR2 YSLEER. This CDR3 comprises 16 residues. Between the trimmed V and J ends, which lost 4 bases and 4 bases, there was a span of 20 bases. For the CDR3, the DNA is TGCGCCAGCAGCCTTTACCGCGGGAATTCTTTGTACGAGCAGTACTTC. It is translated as CASSLYRGNSLYEQYF.